This TCR beta chain was found in a study of molecular identifiers for immune sequencing clone quantification. General study results and limits: Even with some 920,000 naive cells present, spiked Jurkat TCR RNA from one cell was reportedly detectable.

This clonotype was detected only a few times. Its cognate antigen is unknown. Listed TCR primers and previously described methods were used for bulk TCR libraries. TCRdb re-derived calls from the PCR reads in MiXCR, one entry per CDR3 protein. The profile shows more than 450,000 distinct CDR3 sequences, about a fifth of them singletons. The CDR3 runs to 12 residues. Trimming stripped 7 bases from V and 7 bases from J, with 11 bases between. Germline CDR1 reads SEHNR; CDR2 reads FQNEAQ (reference sequence). The chain is built from TRBV7-9 and TRBJ2-1; D not certain. The sequenced material came from naive CD8+ T cells from blood, with Jurkat cell RNA spiked in. Subset: FACS-sorted CD8+CD4-CCR7+CD45RA+ naive T cells. This clonotype was obtained from a human donor in good health. Some libraries in this study had Jurkat cell RNA spiked in. CDR3 coding DNA: TGTGCCAGCACCTCTGAACCAAATGAGCAGTTCTTC. Translated: CASTSEPNEQFF.